Following are 23 T cell receptor beta chains from one sample sequenced in a study of shared clonotypes between healthy human individuals. Clones were read by immunoSEQ multiplex PCR, and TCRdb kept only the in-frame ones, dropping some. The sample lists some 500,000 clones, around 95% occurring once. Sample: naive CD4+ T cells sorted from blood. Noted subset: CD45RA+ positively selected. Receptors were obtained from a woman in her 30s in good health.

The chain has TRBV6-5 and TRBJ1-6, with 8 bases that match TRBD1. Trimming removed 6 bases from V and 12 bases from J; junction bases left unmatched: 10. From germline, CDR1 is MNHEY and CDR2 SVGAGI. The CDR3 consists of 14 residues. In DNA, the CDR3 is TGTGCCAGCAGCCCTACTCGACAGGGGAGACCCCTCCACTTT. Its translation is CASSPTRQGRPLHF.

The chain carries TRBV28 and TRBJ2-1; tentative D call: TRBD2 (6 bases). V shed 7 bases and J shed 15 bases, with 22 bases lying between them. Germline V gene lookup returns CDR1 MDHEN and CDR2 SYDVKM. This CDR3 has 13 amino acids. The CDR3 sequence: CASILKAGGTWFF. CDR3 coding DNA: TGTGCCAGCATTCTCAAGGCGGGCGGGACGTGGTTCTTC.

The chain carries TRBV6-5 and TRBJ2-2; no firm D call. V gave up 4 bases and J gave up 6 bases, with 9 bases separating them. The CDR3 extends over 13 amino acids. CDR1 MNHEY and CDR2 SVGAGI come from the germline V gene. CDR3 region: CASSSGHAGELFF. Here the CDR3 DNA reads TGTGCCAGCAGTTCCGGCCATGCCGGGGAGCTGTTTTTT.

The chain recombines TRBV4-1 with TRBJ2-7, with 9 nucleotides matching TRBD2. Germline lookup yields CDR1 MGHRA and CDR2 YSYEKL. The CDR3 loop spans 17 amino acids. After removal of 3 bases from V and 6 bases from J, the junction contained 15 bases not matched to a gene. The CDR3, as DNA: TGCGCCAGCAGCCAGGGAGAACGGATAGCGGGAGTCCTCGAGCAGTACTTC. Its translation is CASSQGERIAGVLEQYF.

The J gene is TRBJ2-5, the V gene TRBV4-1; D not resolved. The CDR3 is made up of 14 amino acids. Germline V gene lookup returns CDR1 MGHRA and CDR2 YSYEKL. V shed 2 bases and J shed 3 bases, with 10 bases lying between them. The CDR3 DNA is TGCGCCAGCAGCCAACCAGACCGTAAAGAGACCCAGTACTTC. Amino acid sequence: CASSQPDRKETQYF.

The V gene is TRBV28, the J gene TRBJ1-2, with TRBD1 as a possible D gene (5 bases). The V end lost 5 bases, the J end lost 8 bases, and 9 bases lay between the germline ends. The CDR3 length is 11 residues. The germline V gene has CDR1 MDHEN and CDR2 SYDVKM. The CDR3 is CASSPRGGYTF. CDR3 coding DNA: TGTGCCAGCAGTCCTCGGGGGGGCTACACCTTC.

The chain has TRBV30 and TRBJ2-7; TRBD2 is a possible D gene (6 bases). CDR1 and CDR2 from the germline V gene are GTSNPN and SVGIG (reference sequence). Trimming pared 2 bases from V and 7 bases from J, leaving 18 bases between. This CDR3 spans 14 amino acids. CDR3 residues: CAWSLGGGLREQYF. CDR3 coding DNA: TGTGCCTGGAGTCTCGGGGGAGGACTAAGGGAGCAGTACTTC.

The V gene is TRBV28, the J gene TRBJ1-2; possibly TRBD1 for D (5 bases). The CDR3 totals 15 residues. V was trimmed by 6 bases and J by 8 bases, leaving 22 bases between them. CDR1 is MDHEN, CDR2 SYDVKM, per germline. As DNA, the CDR3 is TGTGCCAGCAGCGACAGACAGTTTGCGATGGAAGGCTACACCTTC. It encodes CASSDRQFAMEGYTF.

The genes are TRBV4-1 and TRBJ2-5; TRBD1 matches at 9 bases. The CDR3 extends over 15 amino acids. CDR1 and CDR2 (germline): MGHRA, YSYEKL. V gave up 1 base and J gave up 5 bases; unmatched junction bases: 5. CDR3 protein: CASSQVGTGLETQYF. The CDR3 DNA is TGCGCCAGCAGCCAAGTCGGGACAGGGCTGGAGACCCAGTACTTC.

The rearrangement links TRBV11-2 to TRBJ1-4, with 7 nucleotides matching TRBD1. The CDR3 is 17 amino acids. With V trimmed by 4 bases and J by 4 bases, 12 bases remained unmatched. CDR1 SGHAT and CDR2 FQNNGV come from the germline V gene. CDR3 residues: CASSSIPGTEDNEKLFF. The CDR3 bases are TGTGCCAGCAGCTCTATCCCCGGGACAGAAGATAATGAAAAACTGTTTTTT.

The rearrangement joins TRBV9 to TRBJ2-1; D not certain. Trimming took 0 bases from V and 5 from J, leaving 9 bases between them. CDR1 SGDLS and CDR2 YYNGEE come from the germline V gene. The CDR3 sequence is 14 residues long. The CDR3 reads CASSVATGNNEQFF. The CDR3 bases are TGTGCCAGCAGCGTAGCTACTGGGAACAATGAGCAGTTCTTC.

In DNA form, the CDR3 reads TGCAGCGTTTTTCGACAGGAAGAGACCCAGTACTTC. Amino acids: CSVFRQEETQYF. The chain recombines TRBV29-1 with TRBJ2-5; D may be TRBD1 (6 bases). CDR1 and CDR2 (germline): SQVTM, ANQGSEA. With 5 bases removed from V and 3 bases from J, the gap between germline ends came to 10 bases. The CDR3 extends over 12 amino acids.

The genes are TRBV5-1 and TRBJ2-7, with a weak D call TRBD1 (6 bases). Germline lookup yields CDR1 SGHRS and CDR2 YFSETQ. The CDR3 spans 16 residues. The V and J ends lost 3 bases and 3 bases respectively, with 19 bases between them. The CDR3 sequence is CASSSQGIGASYEQYF. In DNA form, the CDR3 reads TGCGCCAGCAGCTCACAGGGAATCGGGGCAAGCTACGAGCAGTACTTC.

This sequence joins TRBV28 and TRBJ2-2; D is unclear. The CDR3 spans 15 residues. V gave up 11 bases and J gave up 0 bases, with 16 bases separating them. The V gene's germline CDR1 is MDHEN and CDR2 SYDVKM. CDR3 residues: CAAQTGGANTGELFF. CDR3 sequence (DNA): TGTGCCGCCCAAACTGGCGGAGCGAACACCGGGGAGCTGTTTTTT.

The rearrangement links TRBV25-1 to TRBJ2-1; perhaps TRBD1 as D (5 bases). Looked up from germline, CDR1 is MGHDK and CDR2 is SYGVNS. V lost 6 bases and J lost 7, with 22 bases in between. The CDR3 consists of 16 residues. CDR3 in DNA: TGTGCCAGCAGCTCCATAGGAAGGGGATCGGAGAATGAGCAGTTCTTC. The encoded protein is CASSSIGRGSENEQFF.

The CDR3 DNA reads as TGTGCCAGTAGTATAGATTATTCTAGGGGTTCCGACACCGGGGAGCTGTTTTTT. Translated, it gives CASSIDYSRGSDTGELFF. This chain links TRBV19 with TRBJ2-2; TRBD1 might be the D (5 bases). Trimming removed 0 bases from V and 3 bases from J, with 17 bases in between. In germline, CDR1 is LNHDA, CDR2 SQIVND (reference sequence). This CDR3 comprises 18 residues.

The rearrangement uses TRBV5-1 and TRBJ1-4; D perhaps matches TRBD1 (6 bases). Trimming pared 4 bases from V and 5 bases from J, leaving 12 bases between. Germline values: CDR1 SGHRS, CDR2 YFSETQ. CDR3 size: 14 residues. The CDR3: CASSLQGDNEKLFF. In DNA form, the CDR3 reads TGCGCCAGCAGCCTACAGGGAGACAATGAAAAACTGTTTTTT.

The chain carries TRBV10-2 and TRBJ1-1; D possibly corresponds to TRBD1 (6 bases). This CDR3 has 13 residues. V gave up 10 bases and J gave up 5 bases, with 17 bases separating them. The V gene's germline CDR1 is WSHSY and CDR2 SAAADI. The CDR3, as DNA: TGCGCCATGCAAGCAGGGGAAGGGACTGAAGCTTTCTTT. This codes for CAMQAGEGTEAFF.

The rearrangement uses TRBV5-4 and TRBJ2-7; TRBD2 matches 8 bases. The CDR3 spans 14 residues. Germline lookup yields CDR1 SGHNT and CDR2 YYREEE (reference sequence). The junction had 6 bases not matched to a gene; V was cut back by 2 bases and J by 5 bases. CDR3 loop: CASSLGGGPHEQYF. The CDR3 nucleotides are TGTGCCAGCAGCTTAGGCGGGGGGCCGCACGAGCAGTACTTC.

This clone was seen a single time. The rearrangement uses TRBV2 and TRBJ2-1, with 11 bases matching TRBD1. The CDR3 runs to 16 residues. With V trimmed by 6 bases and J by 6 bases, 10 bases remained unmatched. Germline V gene data show CDR1 as SNHLY and CDR2 as FYNNEI. The CDR3 nucleotides are TGTGCCAGCAGGAGACGGACAGGGGGCAGAGGCAATGAGCAGTTCTTC. Residues: CASRRRTGGRGNEQFF.

The chain combines TRBV28 with TRBJ2-7; D remains unclear. In germline, CDR1 is MDHEN, CDR2 SYDVKM. CDR3 length: 15 amino acids. Trimming took 3 bases from V and 6 from J, leaving 18 bases between them. CDR3: CASSLPPPASCEQYF. In nucleotides, the CDR3 is TGTGCCAGCAGTTTGCCTCCGCCCGCTAGTTGCGAGCAGTACTTC.

This chain joins TRBV28 and TRBJ1-5; TRBD1 matches at 7 bases. The CDR3 sequence is 17 residues long. The germline V gene has CDR1 MDHEN and CDR2 SYDVKM. V trimming: 5 bases; J trimming: 1 base; junction bases outside the gene matches: 11. This CDR3 reads CASSPFPTGKSNQPQHF. For the CDR3, the DNA is TGTGCCAGCAGTCCGTTCCCGACAGGGAAGAGCAATCAGCCCCAGCATTTT.

This chain links TRBV18 with TRBJ2-1; the D gene is possibly TRBD2 (6 bases). Trimming cost V 5 bases and J 2 bases, with 13 bases left between them. Germline lookup yields CDR1 KGHSH and CDR2 LQKENI. CDR3 length: 15 residues. As DNA, the CDR3 is TGTGCCAGCTCAGTTCTAGCGTACGCCTACAATGAGCAGTTCTTC. This encodes CASSVLAYAYNEQFF. The full variable domain, with the rest looked up from reference TRBV18 and TRBJ2-1, is NAGVMQNPRHLVRRRGQEARLRCSPMKGHSHVYWYRQLPEEGLKFMVYLQKENIIDESGMPKERFSAEFPKEGPSILRIQQVVRGDSAAYFCASSVLAYAYNEQFFGPGTRLTVL.